This paragraph covers one T cell receptor beta chain sequence. This entry belongs to a study of blood T cell repertoires in COVID-19. As for the study in general: Whether acute or convalescent, the COVID-19 samples came from the United States, Italy and Spain. T cells, B-cell-depleted T cells, or PBMCs supplied cDNA or gDNA.

The CDR3 is made up of 15 amino acids. The V gene's germline CDR1 is MNHEY and CDR2 SVGAGI. Trimming at V came to 2 bases and at J to 4 bases, leaving 5 bases not matched to a gene. In the study's own analysis: How many nucleated cells were present was estimated from reference gene primer amplification. Repertoires were generated with immunoSEQ multiplex PCR, while TCRdb's copy carries only in-frame clones and drops some. D and trimming were read from the DNA, whereas the V and J calls and clone size are those reported in that table. The sample has around 100,000 clones; roughly 82% are singletons. The TCR sequence derives from a man aged 55 to 70 with acute or convalescent COVID-19. The material sequenced was peripheral blood. The chain joins TRBV6-5 to TRBJ2-7; 10 bases match TRBD2. In nucleotides, the CDR3 is TGTGCCAGCAGTTACGGGACTAGCGCACAATACGAGCAGTACTTC. Its translation: CASSYGTSAQYEQYF.